In this sample, the clone carrying this TCR beta chain turned up many times. As yet, its antigen is unknown. Individual cDNA molecules received unique molecular identifiers during library preparation. TCRdb itself ran the 5' RACE reads through MiXCR, one entry per CDR3 protein. The sample lists about 77,000 distinct CDR3 sequences, 9% to 10% occurring once. The entry originates in a study of early T cells in non-severe SARS-CoV-2 infection. The overall study: Sequencing input comprised bulk RNA from unsorted whole blood; chain pairing was not available.

Germline lookup yields CDR1 GTSNPN and CDR2 SVGIG (reference sequence). There are 14 residues in the CDR3. V lost 1 base, J lost 6 bases, and 15 bases lay in between. Study-level points and caveats: VDJdb matching, biased toward anti-spike CD8 responses, missed private and CD4 specificities.

The TCR sequence derives from an adult who was a healthcare worker with PCR-confirmed SARS-CoV-2 infection or an uninfected control (not recorded which). The chain is built from TRBV30 and TRBJ1-1, with D perhaps TRBD1 (6 bases). Sequenced input: whole blood. CDR3 amino acids: CAWSAGWGAAEAFF. The CDR3 coding sequence is TGTGCCTGGAGTGCGGGCTGGGGGGCCGCTGAAGCTTTCTTT.